This T cell receptor (beta chain) derives from a study of T-cell memory formation after mild COVID-19. Study background: Clusters were largely donor specific. Findings and limits, study-wide: Whether day 37 second-wave clones are SARS-CoV-2-specific was not confirmed.

This clonotype was detected a few times. Its specificity is unknown. Trimming removed 3 bases at V and 4 bases at J, with 12 bases between. CDR3 length equals 14 residues. The germline gives CDR1 KGHSH, CDR2 LQKENI. 5'RACE with constant-segment primers built TCRalpha and TCRbeta cDNA libraries with UMIs. TCRdb independently ran MiXCR on the 5' RACE reads; one entry per CDR3 protein. The data contain around 250,000 distinct CDR3 sequences, around 10% of them singletons. V is TRBV18 and J is TRBJ1-1; possible D gene TRBD1, 5 bases. The receptor was derived from a man between 18 and 29 years old who had mild COVID-19 (a few samples of this study predate the infection). Cell type and time point are not known. The sequenced sample was PBMCs or a T cell subset sorted from them (not recorded which). Written as DNA, the CDR3 is TGTGCCAGCTCACCCCAGGACACCAGCACTGAAGCTTTCTTT. Its protein is CASSPQDTSTEAFF.